This TCR beta chain emerged from a study of blood T cell repertoires in COVID-19. As for the study in general: Acute and convalescent COVID-19 specimens originated in the United States, Italy and Spain. Sources were T cells, B-cell-depleted T cells, or PBMCs; the material itself was cDNA or gDNA.

Original processing methods: Reference gene primers were amplified, and this amplification served to estimate nucleated cell counts. TCRdb's copy holds only in-frame clones and misses some; the assay was immunoSEQ multiplex PCR. That table furnishes V, J and clone size, whereas the DNA furnished D and trimming. Of 140,000 to 150,000 clones listed, about 88% are singletons. This clone appeared a single time. Trimming shortened V by 4 bases and J by 2 bases, and 15 bases separated the two germline ends. The CDR3 is 16 amino acids. Germline V gene data show CDR1 as GTSNPN and CDR2 as SVGIG (reference sequence).

This receptor was identified in a human donor with acute or convalescent COVID-19. The donor label of this sample is uncertain. The specimen sequenced was peripheral blood. The J gene is TRBJ1-6, the V gene TRBV30, with a weak D call TRBD1 (5 bases). Written as DNA, the CDR3 is TGTGCCTGGATGGATCGGGGGACCCCCTATAATTCACCCCTCCACTTT. Translating gives CAWMDRGTPYNSPLHF.